The TCR beta chain under discussion was sequenced for a study of response to subunit inactivated influenza vaccine. Study outcomes and limitations: There was a suggestion from the authors that each seasonal influenza vaccination recruits few new T cells.

The ends lost 3 bases at V and 9 bases at J; junction bases unmatched: 13. The V gene's germline CDR1 is DFQATT and CDR2 SNEGSKA (reference sequence). There are 15 residues in the CDR3. MiXCR, applied by TCRdb to the RT-PCR reads, yields one record per CDR3 protein. The sample lists 600,000 to 850,000 distinct CDR3 sequences, less than 15% occurring once. This clonotype was seen a few times. Its antigen is not identified. Specimen: PBMCs from blood, collected approximately 15 days before vaccination. The chain has TRBV20-1 and TRBJ2-1; 8 bases are a match to TRBD2. The clonotype originates from a man in his fifties or sixties who received an inactivated influenza vaccine. DNA for the CDR3: TGCAGTGCTAGTGCATTTAGCGGGAATCAGGCTGAGCAGTTCTTC. It is translated as CSASAFSGNQAEQFF.